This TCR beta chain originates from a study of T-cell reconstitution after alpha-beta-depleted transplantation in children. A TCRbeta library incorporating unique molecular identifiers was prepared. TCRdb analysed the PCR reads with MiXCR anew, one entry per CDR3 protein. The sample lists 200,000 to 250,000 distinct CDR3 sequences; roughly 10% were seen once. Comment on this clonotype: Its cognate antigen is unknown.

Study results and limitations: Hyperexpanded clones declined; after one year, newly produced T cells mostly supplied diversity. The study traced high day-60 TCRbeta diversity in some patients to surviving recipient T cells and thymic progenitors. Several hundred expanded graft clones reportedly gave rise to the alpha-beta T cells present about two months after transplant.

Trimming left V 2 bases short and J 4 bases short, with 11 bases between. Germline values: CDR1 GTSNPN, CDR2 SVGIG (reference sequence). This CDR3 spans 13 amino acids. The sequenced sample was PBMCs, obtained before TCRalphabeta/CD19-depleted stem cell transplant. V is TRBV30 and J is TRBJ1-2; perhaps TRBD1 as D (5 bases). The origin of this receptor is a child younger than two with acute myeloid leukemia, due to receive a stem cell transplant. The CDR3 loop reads CAWSRTSRYGYTF. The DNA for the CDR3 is TGTGCCTGGAGTCGGACAAGTCGCTATGGCTACACCTTC.